This T cell receptor (beta chain) was observed in a study of OX40 agonist ivuxolimab in advanced cancers. Study as a whole: Participants averaged about 60 years of age (range about 23 to 90) and were about 85% male. Study findings and constraints: CD4+ and CD8+ T cells in blood underwent clonal expansion by week 6 at 0.1 to 3.0 mg/kg.

Concerning this clone: Its specificity is unknown.

Libraries were prepared by immunoSEQ multiplex PCR; TCRdb keeps only in-frame clonotypes and omits some of them. The sample contains about 89,000 clones, approximately 90% of which appear only once. Anyone with autoimmune disease history or systemic immunosuppression was excluded. V lost 6 bases, J lost 0 bases, and 15 bases lay in between. The CDR3 sequence is 16 residues long. Germline V CDR1 and CDR2: SGHRS, YFSETQ. The sequencing here drew on CD4+ or CD8+ T cells sorted from blood, taken in a trial of the OX40 agonist ivuxolimab. This sequence joins TRBV5-1 and TRBJ1-4; perhaps TRBD1 as D (5 bases). The TCR comes from an adult with an advanced solid tumor such as melanoma, head and neck, liver or kidney cancer. The CDR3 region has the DNA TGCGCCAGCACCAAAGAGGGCAGGGCAACTAATGAAAAACTGTTTTTT. The encoded protein is CASTKEGRATNEKLFF.